This TCR beta chain was documented in a study of T cells after yellow fever vaccination. Study-wide context: Fractions of low cell number were prepared using SMART-Seq v4 Ultra Low Input. Study findings and constraints: The CD4 compartment and the CD8 compartment contained a small share of clonotypes in common. A weaker but faster secondary response was observed, peaking on day 5 versus 15.

TCRdb ran MiXCR on the 5' RACE reads and lists one entry per CDR3 protein. Here the sample spans roughly 340,000 distinct CDR3 sequences, over 8% being singletons. The CDR3 is 14 residues long. With 1 base removed from V and 4 bases from J, the gap between germline ends came to 10 bases. Germline V gene lookup returns CDR1 SGHTA and CDR2 FQGNSA. This clonotype has only a few counts. Its cognate antigen is unknown. The clonotype comes from a man aged 18 to 35 who received the YFV17D yellow fever vaccine. Sequenced material: PBMCs, taken on the day of the first yellow fever vaccination. V is TRBV7-2 and J is TRBJ2-5; D may be TRBD1 or TRBD2 (5 bases each). The CDR3, as DNA: TGTGCCAGCAGCTTAGGAGGGGCGGTAGAGACCCAGTACTTC. Translation: CASSLGGAVETQYF.